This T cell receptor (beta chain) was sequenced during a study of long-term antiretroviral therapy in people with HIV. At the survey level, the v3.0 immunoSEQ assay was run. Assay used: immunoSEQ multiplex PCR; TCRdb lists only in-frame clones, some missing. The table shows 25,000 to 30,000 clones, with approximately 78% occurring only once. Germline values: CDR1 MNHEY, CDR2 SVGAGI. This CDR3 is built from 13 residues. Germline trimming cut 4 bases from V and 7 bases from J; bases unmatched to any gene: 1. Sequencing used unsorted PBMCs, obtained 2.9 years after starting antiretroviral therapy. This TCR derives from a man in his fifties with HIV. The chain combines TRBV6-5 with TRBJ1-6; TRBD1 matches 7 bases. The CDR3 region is CASSWGQNSPLHF. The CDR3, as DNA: TGTGCCAGCAGTTGGGGACAGAATTCACCCCTCCACTTT.